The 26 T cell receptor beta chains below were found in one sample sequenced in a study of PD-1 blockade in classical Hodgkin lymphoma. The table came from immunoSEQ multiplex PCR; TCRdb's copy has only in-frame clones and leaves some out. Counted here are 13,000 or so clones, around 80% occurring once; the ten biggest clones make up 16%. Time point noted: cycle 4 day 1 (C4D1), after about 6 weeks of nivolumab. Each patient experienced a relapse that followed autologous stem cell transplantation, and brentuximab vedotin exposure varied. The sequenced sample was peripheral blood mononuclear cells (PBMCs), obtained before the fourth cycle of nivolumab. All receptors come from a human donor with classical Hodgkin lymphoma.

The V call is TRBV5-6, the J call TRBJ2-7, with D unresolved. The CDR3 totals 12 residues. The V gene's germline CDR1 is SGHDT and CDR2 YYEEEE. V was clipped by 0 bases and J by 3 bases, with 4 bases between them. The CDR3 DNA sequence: TGTGCCAGCAGCTTGGGGAACTACGAGCAGTACTTC. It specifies CASSLGNYEQYF. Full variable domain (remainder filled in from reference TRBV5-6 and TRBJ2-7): DAGVTQSPTHLIKTRGQQVTLRCSPKSGHDTVSWYQQALGQGPQFIFQYYEEEERQRGNFPDRFSGHQFPNYSSELNVNALLLGDSALYLCASSLGNYEQYFGPGTRLTVT.

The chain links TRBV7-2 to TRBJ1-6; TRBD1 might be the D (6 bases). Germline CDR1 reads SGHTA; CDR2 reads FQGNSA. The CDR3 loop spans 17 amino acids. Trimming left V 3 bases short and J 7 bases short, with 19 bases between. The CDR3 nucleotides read TGTGCCAGCAGCTTGGTGACCGGACAGATTTTCAATTCACCCCTCCACTTT. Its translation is CASSLVTGQIFNSPLHF.

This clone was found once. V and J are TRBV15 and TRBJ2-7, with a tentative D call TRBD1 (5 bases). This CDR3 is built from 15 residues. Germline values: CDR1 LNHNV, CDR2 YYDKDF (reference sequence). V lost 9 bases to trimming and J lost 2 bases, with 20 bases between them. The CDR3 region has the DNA TGTGCCACGCAGGCAGGGTTTGGGCAGCCCTACGAGCAGTACTTC. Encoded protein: CATQAGFGQPYEQYF.

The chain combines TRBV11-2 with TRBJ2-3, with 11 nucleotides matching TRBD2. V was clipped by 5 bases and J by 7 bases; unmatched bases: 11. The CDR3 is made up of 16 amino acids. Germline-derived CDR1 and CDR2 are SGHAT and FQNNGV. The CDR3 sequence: CASSRSWASGGNTQYF. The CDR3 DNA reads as TGTGCCAGCAGCCGTTCATGGGCTAGCGGGGGGAATACGCAGTATTTT.

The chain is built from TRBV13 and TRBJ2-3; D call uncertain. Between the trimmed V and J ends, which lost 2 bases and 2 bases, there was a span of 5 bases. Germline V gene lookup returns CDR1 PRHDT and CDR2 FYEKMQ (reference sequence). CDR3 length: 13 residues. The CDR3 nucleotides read TGTGCCAGCAGCTTAACAGCCACAGATACGCAGTATTTT. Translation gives CASSLTATDTQYF.

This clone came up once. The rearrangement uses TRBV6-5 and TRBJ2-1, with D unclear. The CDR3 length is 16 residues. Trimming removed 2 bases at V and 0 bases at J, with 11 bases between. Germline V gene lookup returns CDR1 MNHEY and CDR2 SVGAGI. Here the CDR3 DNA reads TGTGCCAGCAGTTACGATCCGGGCGGCTCCTACAATGAGCAGTTCTTC. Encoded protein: CASSYDPGGSYNEQFF.

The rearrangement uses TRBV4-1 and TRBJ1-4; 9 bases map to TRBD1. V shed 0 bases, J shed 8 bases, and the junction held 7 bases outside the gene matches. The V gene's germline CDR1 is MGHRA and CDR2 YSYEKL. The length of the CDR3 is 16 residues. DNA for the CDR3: TGCGCCAGCAGCCAAGAGGGGGGGGACAGGGACGAAAAACTGTTTTTT. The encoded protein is CASSQEGGDRDEKLFF.

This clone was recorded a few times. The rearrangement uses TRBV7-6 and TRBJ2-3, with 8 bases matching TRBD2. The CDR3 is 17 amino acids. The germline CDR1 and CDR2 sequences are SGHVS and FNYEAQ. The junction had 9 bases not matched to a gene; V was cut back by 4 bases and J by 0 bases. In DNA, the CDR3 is TGTGCCAGCAGCTCGTCCGGGGGACTAGTCAGCACAGATACGCAGTATTTT. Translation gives CASSSSGGLVSTDTQYF.

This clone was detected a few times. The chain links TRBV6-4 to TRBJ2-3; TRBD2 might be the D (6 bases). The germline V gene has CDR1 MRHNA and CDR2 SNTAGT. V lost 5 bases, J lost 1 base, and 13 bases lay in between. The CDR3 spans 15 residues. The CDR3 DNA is TGTGCCAGCAGTCTAGCCGGCGGGGGCACAGATACGCAGTATTTT. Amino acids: CASSLAGGGTDTQYF.

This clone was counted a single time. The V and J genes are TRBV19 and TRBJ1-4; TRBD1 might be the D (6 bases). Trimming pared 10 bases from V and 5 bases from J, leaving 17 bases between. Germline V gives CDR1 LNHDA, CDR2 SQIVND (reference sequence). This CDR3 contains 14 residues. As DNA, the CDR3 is TGTGCCACTAGGGGGGCAGCGCCAAATGAAAAACTGTTTTTT. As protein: CATRGAAPNEKLFF.

The CDR3 DNA reads TGTGCCATCAGTGAAAACGGGAATGAAAAACTGTTTTTT. It encodes CAISENGNEKLFF. This sequence joins TRBV10-3 and TRBJ1-4; D remains ambiguous. V gave up 3 bases and J gave up 5 bases, with 7 bases separating them. The CDR3 is 13 amino acids. Germline CDR1 reads ENHRY; CDR2 reads SYGVKD.

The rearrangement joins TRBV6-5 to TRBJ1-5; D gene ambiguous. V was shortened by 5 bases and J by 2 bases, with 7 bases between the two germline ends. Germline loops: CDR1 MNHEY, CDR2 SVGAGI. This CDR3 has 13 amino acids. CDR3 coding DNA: TGTGCCAGCAGTGCAGGCCGCAATCAGCCCCAGCATTTT. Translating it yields CASSAGRNQPQHF.

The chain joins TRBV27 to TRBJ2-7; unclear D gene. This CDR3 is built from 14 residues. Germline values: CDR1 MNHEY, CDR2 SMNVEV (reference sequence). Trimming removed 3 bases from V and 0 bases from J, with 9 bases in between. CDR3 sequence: CASSLSSPSYEQYF. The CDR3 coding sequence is TGTGCCAGCAGTTTGTCCAGTCCCTCCTACGAGCAGTACTTC.

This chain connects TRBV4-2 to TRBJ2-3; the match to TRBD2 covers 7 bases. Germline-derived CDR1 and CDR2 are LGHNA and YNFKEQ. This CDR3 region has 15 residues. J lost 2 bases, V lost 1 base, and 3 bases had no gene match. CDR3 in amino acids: CASSQGGGYTDTQYF. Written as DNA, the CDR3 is TGTGCCAGCAGCCAAGGCGGGGGATACACAGATACGCAGTATTTT.

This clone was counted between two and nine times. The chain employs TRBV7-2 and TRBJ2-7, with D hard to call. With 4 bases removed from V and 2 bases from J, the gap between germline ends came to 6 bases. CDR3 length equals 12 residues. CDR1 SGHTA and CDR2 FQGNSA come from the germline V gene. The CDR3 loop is CASSSAPYEQYF. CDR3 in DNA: TGTGCCAGCAGCTCCGCCCCCTACGAGCAGTACTTC.

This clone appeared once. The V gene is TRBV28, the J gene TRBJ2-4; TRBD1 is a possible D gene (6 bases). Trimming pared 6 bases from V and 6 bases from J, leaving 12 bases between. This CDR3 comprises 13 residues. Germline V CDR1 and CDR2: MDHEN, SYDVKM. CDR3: CASRQGFGNIQYF. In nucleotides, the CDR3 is TGTGCCAGCAGACAGGGCTTCGGAAACATTCAGTACTTC.

The CDR3 spells CSVKGSGGLGETQYF. CDR3 in DNA: TGCAGCGTTAAGGGCTCCGGGGGGCTAGGGGAGACCCAGTACTTC. The chain recombines TRBV29-1 with TRBJ2-5; D is perhaps TRBD2 (7 bases). The CDR3 is 15 amino acids. The V and J ends lost 5 bases and 5 bases respectively, with 21 bases between them. Germline V gene sequence: CDR1 SQVTM, CDR2 ANQGSEA.

The CDR3 region is CASSQDPPGETQYF. The CDR3 DNA reads TGCGCCAGCAGCCAAGATCCACCTGGGGAGACCCAGTACTTC. The chain carries TRBV4-3 and TRBJ2-5, with D hard to call. This CDR3 comprises 14 residues. V was pared by 0 bases and J by 5 bases, with 10 bases between. Germline CDR1 is LGHNA and CDR2 is YSLEER.

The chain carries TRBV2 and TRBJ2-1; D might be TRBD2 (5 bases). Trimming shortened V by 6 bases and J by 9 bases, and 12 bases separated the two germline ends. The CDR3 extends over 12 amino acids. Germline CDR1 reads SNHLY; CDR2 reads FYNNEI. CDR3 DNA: TGTGCCAGCAGGGTTAAGGCGGGTGAGCAGTTCTTC. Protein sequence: CASRVKAGEQFF.

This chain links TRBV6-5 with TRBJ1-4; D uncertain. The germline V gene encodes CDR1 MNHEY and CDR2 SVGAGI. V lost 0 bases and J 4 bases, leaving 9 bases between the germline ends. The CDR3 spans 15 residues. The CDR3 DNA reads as TGTGCCAGCAGTTACTCGGGAGGCCTTAATGAAAAACTGTTTTTT. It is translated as CASSYSGGLNEKLFF.

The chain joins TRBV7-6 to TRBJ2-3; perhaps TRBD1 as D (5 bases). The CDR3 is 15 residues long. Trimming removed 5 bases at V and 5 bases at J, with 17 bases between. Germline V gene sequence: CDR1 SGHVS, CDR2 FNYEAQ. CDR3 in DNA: TGTGCCAGCAGCGCTACCCAGGGATTTGGAGATACGCAGTATTTT. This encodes CASSATQGFGDTQYF.

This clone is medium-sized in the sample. DNA of the CDR3: TGTGCCAGTACGAGACAGGGGGACGAAAAACTGTTTTTT. It encodes CASTRQGDEKLFF. The chain has TRBV19 and TRBJ1-4; 9 bases map to TRBD1. The CDR3 has 13 residues. J was trimmed by 8 bases and V by 7 bases; bases with no gene match: 5. Germline V lookup: CDR1 LNHDA, CDR2 SQIVND (reference sequence). The whole variable domain, remainder taken from reference TRBV19 and TRBJ1-4, is DGGITQSPKYLFRKEGQNVTLSCEQNLNHDAMYWYRQDPGQGLRLIYYSQIVNDFQKGDIAEGYSVSREKKESFPLTVTSAQKNPTAFYLCASTRQGDEKLFFGSGTQLSVL.

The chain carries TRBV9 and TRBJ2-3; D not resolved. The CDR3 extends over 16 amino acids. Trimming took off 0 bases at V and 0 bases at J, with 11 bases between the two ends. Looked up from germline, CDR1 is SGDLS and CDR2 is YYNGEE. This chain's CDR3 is CASSVVPLTSTDTQYF. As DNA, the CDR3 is TGTGCCAGCAGCGTAGTGCCTCTAACTAGCACAGATACGCAGTATTTT.

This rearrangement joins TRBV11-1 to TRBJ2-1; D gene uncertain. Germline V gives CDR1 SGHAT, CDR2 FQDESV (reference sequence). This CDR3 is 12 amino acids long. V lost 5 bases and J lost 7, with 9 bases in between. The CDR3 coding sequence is TGTGCCAGCAGCGCCGACATAAATGAGCAGTTCTTC. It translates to CASSADINEQFF.

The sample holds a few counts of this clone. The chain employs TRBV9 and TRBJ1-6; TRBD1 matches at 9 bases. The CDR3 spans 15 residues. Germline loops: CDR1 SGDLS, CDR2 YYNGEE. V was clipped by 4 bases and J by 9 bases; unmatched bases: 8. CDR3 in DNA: TGTGCCAGCAGCCCCCGGACAGGGGAGAGTTCACCCCTCCACTTT. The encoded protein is CASSPRTGESSPLHF.

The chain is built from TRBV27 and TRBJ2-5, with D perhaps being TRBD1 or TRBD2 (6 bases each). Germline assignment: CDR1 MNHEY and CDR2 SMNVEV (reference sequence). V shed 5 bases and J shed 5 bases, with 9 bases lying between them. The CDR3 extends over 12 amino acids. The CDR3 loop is CASSQGGETQYF. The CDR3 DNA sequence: TGTGCCAGCAGTCAAGGGGGGGAGACCCAGTACTTC.